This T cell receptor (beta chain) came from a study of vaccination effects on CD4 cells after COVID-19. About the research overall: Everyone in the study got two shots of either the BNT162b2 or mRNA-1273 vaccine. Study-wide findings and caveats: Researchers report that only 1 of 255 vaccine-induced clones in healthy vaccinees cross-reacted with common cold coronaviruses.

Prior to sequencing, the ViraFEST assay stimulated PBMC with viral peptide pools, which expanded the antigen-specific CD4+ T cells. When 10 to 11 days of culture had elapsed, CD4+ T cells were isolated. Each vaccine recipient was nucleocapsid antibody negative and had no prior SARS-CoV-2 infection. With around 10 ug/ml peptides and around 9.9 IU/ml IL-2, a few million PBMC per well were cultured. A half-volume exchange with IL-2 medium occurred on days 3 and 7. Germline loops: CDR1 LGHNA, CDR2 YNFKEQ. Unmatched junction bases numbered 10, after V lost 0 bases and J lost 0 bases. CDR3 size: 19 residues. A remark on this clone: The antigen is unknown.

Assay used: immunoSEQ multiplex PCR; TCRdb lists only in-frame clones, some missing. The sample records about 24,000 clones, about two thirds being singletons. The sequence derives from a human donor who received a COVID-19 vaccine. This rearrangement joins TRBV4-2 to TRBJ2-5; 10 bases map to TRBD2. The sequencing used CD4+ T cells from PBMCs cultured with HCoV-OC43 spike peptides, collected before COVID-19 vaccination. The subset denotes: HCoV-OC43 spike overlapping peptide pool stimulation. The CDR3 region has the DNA TGTGCCAGCAGCCAAGATTGGCTAGCGGGAGTGATGTACCAAGAGACCCAGTACTTC. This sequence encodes CASSQDWLAGVMYQETQYF.